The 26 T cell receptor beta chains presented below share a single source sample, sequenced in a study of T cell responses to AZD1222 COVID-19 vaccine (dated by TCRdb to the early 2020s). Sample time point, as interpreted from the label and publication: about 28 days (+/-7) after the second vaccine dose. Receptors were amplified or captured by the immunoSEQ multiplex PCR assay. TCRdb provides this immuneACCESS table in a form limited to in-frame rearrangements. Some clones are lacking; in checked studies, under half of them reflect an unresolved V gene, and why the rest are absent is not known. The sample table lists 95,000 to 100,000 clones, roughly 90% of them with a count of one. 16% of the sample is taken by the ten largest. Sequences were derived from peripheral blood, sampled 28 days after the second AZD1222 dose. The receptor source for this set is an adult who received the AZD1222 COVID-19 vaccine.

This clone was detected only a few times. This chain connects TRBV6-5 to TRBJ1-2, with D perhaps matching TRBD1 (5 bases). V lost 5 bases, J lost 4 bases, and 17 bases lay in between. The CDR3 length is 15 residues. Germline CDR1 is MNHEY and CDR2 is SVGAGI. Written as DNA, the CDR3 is TGTGCCAGCAGTCCCGTCATGAGACAGACCTATGGCTACACCTTC. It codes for CASSPVMRQTYGYTF.

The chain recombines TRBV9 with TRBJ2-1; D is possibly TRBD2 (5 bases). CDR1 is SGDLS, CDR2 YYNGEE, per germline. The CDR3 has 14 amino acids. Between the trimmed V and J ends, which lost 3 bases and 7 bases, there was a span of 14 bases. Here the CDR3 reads CASSATVSGNEQFF. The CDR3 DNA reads TGTGCCAGCAGCGCCACAGTCTCGGGGAATGAGCAGTTCTTC.

DNA for the CDR3: TGTGCCTGGAGGATTACAGGCGAAAAACTGTTTTTT. It specifies CAWRITGEKLFF. The V call is TRBV30, the J call TRBJ1-4, with D maybe TRBD1 (5 bases). The CDR3 contains 12 residues. The germline V gene encodes CDR1 GTSNPN and CDR2 SVGIG (reference sequence). V dropped 3 bases and J dropped 8 bases, with 10 bases sitting between them.

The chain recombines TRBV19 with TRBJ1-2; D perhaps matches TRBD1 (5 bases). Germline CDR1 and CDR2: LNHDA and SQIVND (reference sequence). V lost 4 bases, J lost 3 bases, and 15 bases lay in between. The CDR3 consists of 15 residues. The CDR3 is CASSTPPGLDYGYTF. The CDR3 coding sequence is TGTGCCAGTAGTACTCCTCCAGGGTTAGACTATGGCTACACCTTC.

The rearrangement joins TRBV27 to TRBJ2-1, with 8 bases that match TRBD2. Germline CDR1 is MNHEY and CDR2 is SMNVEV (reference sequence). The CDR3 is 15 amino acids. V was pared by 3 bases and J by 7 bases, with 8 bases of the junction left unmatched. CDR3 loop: CASSLGTSLLNEQFF. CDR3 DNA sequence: TGTGCCAGCAGTTTGGGGACTAGTCTGTTAAATGAGCAGTTCTTC.

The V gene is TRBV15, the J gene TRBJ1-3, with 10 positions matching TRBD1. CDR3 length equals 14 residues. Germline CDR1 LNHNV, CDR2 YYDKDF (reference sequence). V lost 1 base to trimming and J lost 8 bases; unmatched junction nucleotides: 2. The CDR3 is CATSRGTGGDTIYF. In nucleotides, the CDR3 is TGTGCCACCAGCAGAGGGACAGGGGGGGACACCATATATTTT.

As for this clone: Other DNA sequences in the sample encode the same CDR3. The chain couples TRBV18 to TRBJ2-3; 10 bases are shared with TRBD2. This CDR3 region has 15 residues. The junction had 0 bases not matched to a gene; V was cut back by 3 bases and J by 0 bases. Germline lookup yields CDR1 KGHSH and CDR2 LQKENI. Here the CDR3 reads CASSPTSGSTDTQYF. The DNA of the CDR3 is TGTGCCAGCTCACCGACTAGCGGGAGCACAGATACGCAGTATTTT.

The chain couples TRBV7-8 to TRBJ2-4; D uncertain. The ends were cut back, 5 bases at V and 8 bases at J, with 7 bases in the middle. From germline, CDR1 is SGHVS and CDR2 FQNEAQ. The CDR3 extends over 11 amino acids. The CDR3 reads CASSLVDIQYF. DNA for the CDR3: TGTGCCAGCAGCCTAGTTGACATTCAGTACTTC.

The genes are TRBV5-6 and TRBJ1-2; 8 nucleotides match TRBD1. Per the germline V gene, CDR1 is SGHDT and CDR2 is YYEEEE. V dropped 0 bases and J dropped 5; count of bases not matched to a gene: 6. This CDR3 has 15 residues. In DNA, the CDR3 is TGTGCCAGCAGCTTGGGGTCAGGGGGCAGGTATGGCTACACCTTC. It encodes CASSLGSGGRYGYTF.

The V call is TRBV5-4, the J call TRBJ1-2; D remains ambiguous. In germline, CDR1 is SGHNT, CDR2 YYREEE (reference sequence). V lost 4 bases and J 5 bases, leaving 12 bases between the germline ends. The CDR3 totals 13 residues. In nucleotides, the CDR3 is TGTGCCAGCAGCGGCCGGGCCGTATATGGCTACACCTTC. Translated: CASSGRAVYGYTF.

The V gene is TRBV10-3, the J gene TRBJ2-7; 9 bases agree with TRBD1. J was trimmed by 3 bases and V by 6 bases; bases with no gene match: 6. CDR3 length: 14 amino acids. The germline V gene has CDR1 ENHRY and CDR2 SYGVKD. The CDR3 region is CAISPMGQGYEQYF. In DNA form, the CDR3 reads TGTGCCATCAGCCCCATGGGACAGGGCTACGAGCAGTACTTC.

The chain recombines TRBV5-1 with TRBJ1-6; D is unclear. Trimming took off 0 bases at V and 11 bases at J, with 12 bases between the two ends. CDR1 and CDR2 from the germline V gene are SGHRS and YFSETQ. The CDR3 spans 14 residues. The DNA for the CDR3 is TGCGCCAGCAGCTTGGGTCAGATAGAGGCACCCCTCCACTTT. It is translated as CASSLGQIEAPLHF.

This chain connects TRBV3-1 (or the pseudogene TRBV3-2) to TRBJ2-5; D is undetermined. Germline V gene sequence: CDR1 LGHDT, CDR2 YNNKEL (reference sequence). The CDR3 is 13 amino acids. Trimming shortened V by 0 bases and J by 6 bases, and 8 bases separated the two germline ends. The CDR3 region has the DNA TGTGCCAGCAGCCAAGATCCTCGAAAGACCCAGTACTTC. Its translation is CASSQDPRKTQYF.

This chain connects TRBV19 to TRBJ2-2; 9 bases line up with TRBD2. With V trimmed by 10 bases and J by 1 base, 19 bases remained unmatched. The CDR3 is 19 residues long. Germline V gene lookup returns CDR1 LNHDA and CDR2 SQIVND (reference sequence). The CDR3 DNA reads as TGTGCCACTGATAGCGGGAGCACCAAAGGTTTAAGGAACACCGGGGAGCTGTTTTTT. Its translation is CATDSGSTKGLRNTGELFF.

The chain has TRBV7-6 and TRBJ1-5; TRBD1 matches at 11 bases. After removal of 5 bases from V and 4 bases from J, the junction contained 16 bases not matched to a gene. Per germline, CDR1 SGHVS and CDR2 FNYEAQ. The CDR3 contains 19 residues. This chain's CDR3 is CASSQLPGQGAVGNQPQHF. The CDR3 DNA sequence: TGTGCCAGCAGCCAACTCCCCGGACAGGGGGCCGTTGGGAATCAGCCCCAGCATTTT.

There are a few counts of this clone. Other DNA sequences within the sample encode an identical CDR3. The chain's CDR3 is CASSPPTLSNEQFF. In nucleotides, the CDR3 is TGTGCCAGCTCACCACCTACCCTATCCAATGAGCAGTTCTTC. This chain links TRBV18 with TRBJ2-1, with no clear D. Germline V gives CDR1 KGHSH, CDR2 LQKENI. Trimming removed 0 bases at V and 6 bases at J, with 9 bases between. This CDR3 contains 14 residues.

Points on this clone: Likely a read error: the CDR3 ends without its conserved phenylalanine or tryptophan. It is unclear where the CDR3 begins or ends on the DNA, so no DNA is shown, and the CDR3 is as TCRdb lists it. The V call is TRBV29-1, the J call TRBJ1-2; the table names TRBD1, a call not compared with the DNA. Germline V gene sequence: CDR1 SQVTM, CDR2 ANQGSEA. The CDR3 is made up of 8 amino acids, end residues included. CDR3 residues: CSVDGQGV.

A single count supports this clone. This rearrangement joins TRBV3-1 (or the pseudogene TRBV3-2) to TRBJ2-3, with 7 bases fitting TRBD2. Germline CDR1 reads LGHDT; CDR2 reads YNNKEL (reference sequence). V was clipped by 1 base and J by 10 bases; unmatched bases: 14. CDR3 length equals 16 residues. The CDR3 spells CASSQVSGTPRSSQYF. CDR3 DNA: TGTGCCAGCAGCCAAGTCAGCGGGACCCCACGGAGTTCGCAGTATTTT.

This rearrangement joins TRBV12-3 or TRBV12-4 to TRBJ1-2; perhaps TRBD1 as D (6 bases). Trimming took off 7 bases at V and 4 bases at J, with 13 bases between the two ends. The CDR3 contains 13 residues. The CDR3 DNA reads TGTGCCAGCACTCTAGGGGGTTCCTATGGCTACACCTTC. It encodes CASTLGGSYGYTF.

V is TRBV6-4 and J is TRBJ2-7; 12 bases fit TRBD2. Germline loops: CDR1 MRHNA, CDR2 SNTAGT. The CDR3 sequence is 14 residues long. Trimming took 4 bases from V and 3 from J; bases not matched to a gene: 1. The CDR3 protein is CASSGTSGIYEQYF. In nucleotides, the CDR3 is TGTGCCAGCAGTGGGACTAGCGGGATCTACGAGCAGTACTTC.

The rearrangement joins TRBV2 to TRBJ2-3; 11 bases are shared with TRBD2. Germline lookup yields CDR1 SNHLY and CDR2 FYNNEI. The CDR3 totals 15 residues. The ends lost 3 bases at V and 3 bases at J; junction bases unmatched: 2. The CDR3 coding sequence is TGTGCCAGCAGTGACTTAGCGGGAGGGACAGATACGCAGTATTTT. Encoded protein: CASSDLAGGTDTQYF.

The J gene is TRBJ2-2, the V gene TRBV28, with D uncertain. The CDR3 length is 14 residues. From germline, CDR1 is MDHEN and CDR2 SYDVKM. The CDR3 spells CAGRPALNTGELFF. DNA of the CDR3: TGTGCAGGTCGGCCGGCTCTAAACACCGGGGAGCTGTTTTTT.

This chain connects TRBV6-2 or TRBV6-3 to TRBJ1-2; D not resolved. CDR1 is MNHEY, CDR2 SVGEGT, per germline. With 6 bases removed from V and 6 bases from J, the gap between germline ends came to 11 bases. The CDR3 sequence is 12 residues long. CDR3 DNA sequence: TGTGCCAGCAGCCCAGACGGAAATGGCTACACCTTC. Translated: CASSPDGNGYTF.

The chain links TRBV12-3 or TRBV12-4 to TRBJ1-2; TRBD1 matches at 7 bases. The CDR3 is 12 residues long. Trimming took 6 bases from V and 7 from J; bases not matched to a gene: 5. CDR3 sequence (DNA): TGTGCCAGCAGAAGTGACAGGGTTGGCTACACCTTC. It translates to CASRSDRVGYTF.

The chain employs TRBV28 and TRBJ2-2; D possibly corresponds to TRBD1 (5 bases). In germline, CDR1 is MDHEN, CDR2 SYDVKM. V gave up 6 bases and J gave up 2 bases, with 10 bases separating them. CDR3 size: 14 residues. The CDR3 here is CASRKQDNTGELFF. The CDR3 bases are TGTGCCAGCAGGAAACAGGATAACACCGGGGAGCTGTTTTTT.

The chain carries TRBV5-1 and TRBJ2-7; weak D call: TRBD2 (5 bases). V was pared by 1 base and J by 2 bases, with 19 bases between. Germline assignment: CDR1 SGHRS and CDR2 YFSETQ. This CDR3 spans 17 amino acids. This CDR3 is CASSLSGRLPSAYEQYF. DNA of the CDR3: TGCGCCAGCAGCTTGTCCGGAAGACTACCTTCCGCCTACGAGCAGTACTTC.